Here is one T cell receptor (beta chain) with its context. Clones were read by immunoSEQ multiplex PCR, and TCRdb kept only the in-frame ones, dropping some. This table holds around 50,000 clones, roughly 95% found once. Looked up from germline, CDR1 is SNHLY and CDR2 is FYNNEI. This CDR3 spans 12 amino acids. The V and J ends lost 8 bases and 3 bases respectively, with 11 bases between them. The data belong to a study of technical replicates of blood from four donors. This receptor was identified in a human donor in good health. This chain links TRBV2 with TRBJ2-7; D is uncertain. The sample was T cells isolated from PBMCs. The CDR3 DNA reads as TGTGCCAGCGCCGGGTCTAACTACGAGCAGTACTTC. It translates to CASAGSNYEQYF.